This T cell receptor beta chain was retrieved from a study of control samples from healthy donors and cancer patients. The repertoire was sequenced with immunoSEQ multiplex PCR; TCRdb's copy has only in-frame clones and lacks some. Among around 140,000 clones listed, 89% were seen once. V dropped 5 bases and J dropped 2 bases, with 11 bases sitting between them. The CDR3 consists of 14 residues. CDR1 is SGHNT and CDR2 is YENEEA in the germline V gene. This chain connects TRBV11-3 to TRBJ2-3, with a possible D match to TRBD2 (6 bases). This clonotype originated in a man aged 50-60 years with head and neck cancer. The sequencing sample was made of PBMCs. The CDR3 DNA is TGTGCCAGCAGCACGGGACTTATCACAGATACGCAGTATTTT. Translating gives CASSTGLITDTQYF.